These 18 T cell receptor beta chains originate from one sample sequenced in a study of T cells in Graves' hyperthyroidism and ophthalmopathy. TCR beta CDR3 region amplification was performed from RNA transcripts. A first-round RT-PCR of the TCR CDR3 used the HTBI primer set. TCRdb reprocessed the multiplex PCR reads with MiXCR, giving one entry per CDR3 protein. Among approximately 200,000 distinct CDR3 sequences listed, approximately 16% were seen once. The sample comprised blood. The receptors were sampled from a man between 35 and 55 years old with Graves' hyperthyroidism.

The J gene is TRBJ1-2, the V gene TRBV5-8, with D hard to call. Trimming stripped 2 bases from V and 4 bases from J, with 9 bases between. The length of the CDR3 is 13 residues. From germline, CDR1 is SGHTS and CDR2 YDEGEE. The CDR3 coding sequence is TGTGCCAGCAGCTTCAATATTCTCTATGGCTACACCTTC. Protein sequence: CASSFNILYGYTF.

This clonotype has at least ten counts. As DNA, the CDR3 is TGTGCCAGCAGCTTGGCCGAAGATACGCAGTATTTT. Translating gives CASSLAEDTQYF. The V and J genes are TRBV5-6 and TRBJ2-3; no firm D call. The CDR3 runs to 12 residues. Germline-derived CDR1 and CDR2 are SGHDT and YYEEEE. V was clipped by 0 bases and J by 5 bases, with 4 bases between them.

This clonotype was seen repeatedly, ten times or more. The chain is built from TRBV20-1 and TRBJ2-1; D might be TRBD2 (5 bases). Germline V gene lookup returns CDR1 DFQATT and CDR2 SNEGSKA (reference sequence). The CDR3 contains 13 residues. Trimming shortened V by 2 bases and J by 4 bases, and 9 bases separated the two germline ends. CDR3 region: CSARKRSYNEQFF. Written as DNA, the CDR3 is TGCAGTGCTAGAAAGCGGTCTTACAATGAGCAGTTCTTC.

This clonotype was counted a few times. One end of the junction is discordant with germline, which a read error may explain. In DNA form, the CDR3 reads TGTGCTAGCAGTCCCGGGTCGGGTAGTGAAAAACTGTTTTTT. Translation gives CASSPGSGSEKLFF. The V call is TRBV7-7, the J call TRBJ1-4; no firm D call. Germline CDR1 reads SSHAT; CDR2 reads FNYEAQ (reference sequence). This CDR3 spans 14 amino acids.

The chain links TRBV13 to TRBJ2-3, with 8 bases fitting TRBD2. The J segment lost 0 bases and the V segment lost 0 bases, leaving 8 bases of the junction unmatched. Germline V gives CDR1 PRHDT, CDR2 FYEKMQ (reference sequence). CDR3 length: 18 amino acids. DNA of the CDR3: TGTGCCAGCAGCTTAGGACGCGGGGGGACCCCTAGCACAGATACGCAGTATTTT. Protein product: CASSLGRGGTPSTDTQYF.

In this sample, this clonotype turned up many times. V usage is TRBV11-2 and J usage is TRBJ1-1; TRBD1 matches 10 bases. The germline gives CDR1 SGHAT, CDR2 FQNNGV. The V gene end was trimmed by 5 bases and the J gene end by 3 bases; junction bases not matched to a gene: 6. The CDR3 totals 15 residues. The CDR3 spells CASSIRTGGYTEAFF. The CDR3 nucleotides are TGTGCCAGCAGCATTCGGACAGGGGGTTACACTGAAGCTTTCTTT.

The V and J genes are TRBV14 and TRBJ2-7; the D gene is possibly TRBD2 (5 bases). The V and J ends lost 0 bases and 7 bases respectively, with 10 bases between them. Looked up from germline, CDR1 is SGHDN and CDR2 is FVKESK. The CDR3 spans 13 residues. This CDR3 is CASSQDIRGEQYF. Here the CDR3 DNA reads TGTGCCAGCAGCCAAGATATTCGGGGAGAGCAGTACTTC.

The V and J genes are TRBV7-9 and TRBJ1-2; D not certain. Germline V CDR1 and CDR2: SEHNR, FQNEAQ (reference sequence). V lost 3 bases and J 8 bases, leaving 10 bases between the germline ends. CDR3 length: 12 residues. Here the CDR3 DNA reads TGTGCCAGCAGCTTTGCAGGCGGCGGCTACACCTTC. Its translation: CASSFAGGGYTF.

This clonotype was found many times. In nucleotides, the CDR3 is TGCGCCAGCAGCCTAGCAGGGAATTCACCCCTCCACTTT. Amino acids: CASSLAGNSPLHF. The V call is TRBV5-1, the J call TRBJ1-6; D may be TRBD1 (5 bases). This CDR3 is built from 13 residues. Germline V CDR1 and CDR2: SGHRS, YFSETQ. Trimming took off 4 bases at V and 7 bases at J, with 9 bases between the two ends.

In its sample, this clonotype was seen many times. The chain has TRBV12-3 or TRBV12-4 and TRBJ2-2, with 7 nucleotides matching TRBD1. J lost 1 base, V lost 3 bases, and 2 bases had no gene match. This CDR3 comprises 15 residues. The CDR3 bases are TGTGCCAGCAGTTTGAGGGGGCTGAACACCGGGGAGCTGTTTTTT. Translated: CASSLRGLNTGELFF.

CDR3 loop: CSMGGVPRGTDTQYF. The DNA for the CDR3 is TGCAGTATGGGGGGGGTCCCTCGGGGCACAGATACGCAGTATTTT. The chain has TRBV20-1 and TRBJ2-3; TRBD2 matches at 7 bases. Per germline, CDR1 DFQATT and CDR2 SNEGSKA (reference sequence). Trimming took 8 bases from V and 1 from J; bases not matched to a gene: 12. The CDR3 spans 15 residues.

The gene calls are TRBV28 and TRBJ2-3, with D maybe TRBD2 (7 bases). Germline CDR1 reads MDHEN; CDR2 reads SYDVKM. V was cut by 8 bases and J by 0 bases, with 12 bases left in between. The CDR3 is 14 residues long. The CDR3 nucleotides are TGTGCCAGCGGGGGGGGCTCTAGCACAGATACGCAGTATTTT. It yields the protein CASGGGSSTDTQYF.

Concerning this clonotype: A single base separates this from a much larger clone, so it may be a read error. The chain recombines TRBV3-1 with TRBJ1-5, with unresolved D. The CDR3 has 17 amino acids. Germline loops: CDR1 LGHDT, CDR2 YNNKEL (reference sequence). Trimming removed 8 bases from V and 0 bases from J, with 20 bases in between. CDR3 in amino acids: CASGPHRGGNSNQPQHF. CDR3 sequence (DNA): TGTGCCAGCGGCCCCCACCGGGGAGGTAATAGCAATCAGCCCCAGCATTTT.

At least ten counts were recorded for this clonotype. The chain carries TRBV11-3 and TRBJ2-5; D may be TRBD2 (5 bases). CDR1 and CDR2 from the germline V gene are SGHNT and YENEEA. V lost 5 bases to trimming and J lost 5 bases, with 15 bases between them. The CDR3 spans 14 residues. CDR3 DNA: TGTGCCAGCAGCCAGAGGTCGGGATCCGAGACCCAGTACTTC. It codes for CASSQRSGSETQYF.

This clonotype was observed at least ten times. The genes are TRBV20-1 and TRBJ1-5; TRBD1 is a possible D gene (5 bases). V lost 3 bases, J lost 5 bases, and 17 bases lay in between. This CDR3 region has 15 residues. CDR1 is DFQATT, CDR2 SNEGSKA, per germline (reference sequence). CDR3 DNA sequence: TGCAGTGCTAGTCGGCAGGGTTGGGGCCATCAGCCCCAGCATTTT. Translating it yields CSASRQGWGHQPQHF.

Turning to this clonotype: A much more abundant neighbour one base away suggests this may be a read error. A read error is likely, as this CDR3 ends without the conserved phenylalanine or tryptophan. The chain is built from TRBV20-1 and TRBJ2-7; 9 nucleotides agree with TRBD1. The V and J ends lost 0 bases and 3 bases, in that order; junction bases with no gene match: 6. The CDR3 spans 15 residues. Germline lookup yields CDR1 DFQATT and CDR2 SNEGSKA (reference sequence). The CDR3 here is CSARDPRTGDYEQYL. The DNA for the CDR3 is TGCAGTGCTAGAGATCCGAGGACAGGGGACTACGAGCAGTACCTC.

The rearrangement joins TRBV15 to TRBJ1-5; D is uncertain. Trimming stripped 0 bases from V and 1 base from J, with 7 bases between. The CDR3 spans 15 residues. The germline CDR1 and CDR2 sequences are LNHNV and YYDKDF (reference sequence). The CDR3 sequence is CATSREVGSNQPQHF. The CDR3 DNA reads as TGTGCCACCAGCAGAGAAGTAGGGAGCAATCAGCCCCAGCATTTT.

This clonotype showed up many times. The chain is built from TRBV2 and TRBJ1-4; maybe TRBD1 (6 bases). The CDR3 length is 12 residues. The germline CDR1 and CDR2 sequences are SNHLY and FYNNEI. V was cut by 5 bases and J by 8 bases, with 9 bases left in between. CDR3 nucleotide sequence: TGTGCCAGCAGTATCACAGGGGAAAAACTGTTTTTT. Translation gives CASSITGEKLFF.